The rows below give T cell receptor beta chains drawn from one sample of a study of T-cell memory formation after mild COVID-19. MiXCR, run by TCRdb on the 5' RACE reads, gives a single entry per CDR3 protein. The data show approximately 560,000 distinct CDR3 sequences, 17% seen once. Sequencing input: PBMCs or a T cell subset sorted from them (not recorded which). All receptors derive from an adult woman who had mild COVID-19 (a few samples of this study predate the infection). Cell type and time point are not known. The CDR3 runs from the conserved cysteine through the conserved F or W. The D gene is left open where the match is weak. Expanded clones are given a class, and other clones once, few, many or no size at all.

clone size,J gene,V gene,D gene,CDR3 protein,CDR3 DNA
few,TRBJ2-3,TRBV24-1,TRBD2,CATSGTSETDTQYF,TGTGCCACCTCTGGGACTAGCGAGACAGATACGCAGTATTTT
-,TRBJ1-3,TRBV4-2,-,CASSQAHGTGNTIYF,TGTGCCAGCAGCCAAGCTCATGGGACTGGAAACACCATATATTTT
-,TRBJ2-3,TRBV20-1,TRBD2,CSGISGGLRTDTQYF,TGCAGCGGAATTAGCGGGGGGTTACGGACAGATACGCAGTATTTT
few,TRBJ1-1,TRBV29-1,-,CSVERTVGEAFF,TGCAGCGTTGAGAGAACCGTTGGTGAAGCTTTCTTT
-,TRBJ2-1,TRBV29-1,-,CSGDSSSYNEQFF,TGCAGCGGGGACTCCTCATCCTACAATGAGCAGTTCTTC
-,TRBJ2-7,TRBV14,TRBD2,CASSQASGGAEQYF,TGTGCCAGCAGCCAAGCTAGCGGGGGGGCTGAGCAGTACTTC
few,TRBJ2-2,TRBV5-1,-,CASSWHRDTGELFF,TGCGCCAGCAGCTGGCATAGGGACACCGGGGAGCTGTTTTTT
few,TRBJ1-1,TRBV6-5,TRBD1,CASSYSLGRPGTGTNTEAFF,TGTGCCAGCAGTTACTCTTTGGGCCGTCCCGGGACAGGGACGAACACTGAAGCTTTCTTT
-,TRBJ1-6,TRBV20-1,-,CSASVVVMGYNSPLHF,TGCAGTGCTAGTGTTGTGGTTATGGGCTATAATTCACCCCTCCACTTT
-,TRBJ1-1,TRBV19,-,CASSPGRATEAFF,TGTGCCAGTAGCCCGGGGAGGGCTACTGAAGCTTTCTTT
-,TRBJ1-1,TRBV30,-,CARNRRIDTEAFF,TGTGCCCGAAACAGGCGGATCGACACTGAAGCTTTCTTT
-,TRBJ2-1,TRBV7-3,TRBD2,CASSLNGGAPNEQFF,TGTGCCAGCAGCTTAAACGGGGGGGCCCCGAATGAGCAGTTCTTC
-,TRBJ2-2,TRBV4-1,-,CASSRLGPVRIAVNTGELFF,TGCGCCAGCAGCCGCCTCGGCCCTGTGCGTATAGCGGTTAACACCGGGGAGCTGTTTTTT
-,TRBJ2-5,TRBV5-1,TRBD2,CASSPRFIAGAPAAQYF,TGCGCCAGCAGCCCCAGGTTTATAGCGGGGGCCCCAGCGGCCCAGTACTTC
-,TRBJ2-1,TRBV7-9,-,CASSFQQQFF,TGTGCCAGCAGCTTCCAGCAACAGTTCTTC
-,TRBJ1-1,TRBV12-3/TRBV12-4,TRBD1,CASSWDGTGITEAFF,TGTGCCAGCAGTTGGGACGGGACAGGGATCACTGAAGCTTTCTTT
few,TRBJ2-1,TRBV6-2/TRBV6-3,TRBD2,CASGLLAGAHYNEQFF,TGTGCCAGCGGTTTGCTAGCGGGAGCCCACTACAATGAGCAGTTCTTC
once,TRBJ2-7,TRBV2,-,CASSSGPRERYEQYF,TGTGCCAGCAGTTCGGGACCCCGAGAGCGATACGAGCAGTACTTC
few,TRBJ1-2,TRBV28,TRBD1,CASSPGQAASNYGYTF,TGTGCCAGCAGCCCTGGACAGGCGGCATCTAACTATGGCTACACCTTC
few,TRBJ1-5,TRBV6-6,-,CASSYSMWGSQPQHF,TGTGCCAGCAGTTACTCGATGTGGGGGAGTCAGCCCCAGCATTTT
-,TRBJ2-7,TRBV5-6,TRBD1,CASSYISAKGAKQYF,TGTGCCAGCAGCTATATTTCGGCCAAGGGGGCGAAGCAGTACTTC
few,TRBJ2-7,TRBV7-4,-,CASRPGRGHLTYEQYF,TGTGCCAGCCGACCCGGACGGGGACACTTAACCTACGAGCAGTACTTC
-,TRBJ1-2,TRBV11-3,-,CASETEDYGYTF,TGTGCCAGCGAGACAGAAGACTATGGCTACACCTTC
few,TRBJ1-2,TRBV11-2,-,CASSLSLNNRADYTF,TGTGCCAGCAGCCTTTCATTAAATAACAGGGCAGACTACACCTTC
few,TRBJ1-2,TRBV18,-,CASSPVRTNYGYTF,TGTGCCAGCTCACCAGTCAGAACTAACTATGGCTACACCTTC
few,TRBJ1-5,TRBV12-3/TRBV12-4,-,CASSRGNSNQPQHF,TGTGCCAGCAGTAGGGGAAACAGCAATCAGCCCCAGCATTTT
-,TRBJ2-6,TRBV6-2/TRBV6-3,-,CASSYDGSGANVLTF,TGTGCCAGCAGTTACGACGGGTCTGGGGCCAACGTCCTGACTTTC
few,TRBJ2-5,TRBV6-1,-,CASIFTRVRGETQYF,TGTGCCAGCATCTTCACCAGGGTTAGGGGAGAGACCCAGTACTTC